The clone carrying this T cell receptor (beta chain) was seen a few times. Its target is unknown. The record originates from a study of CD8+CD57+ T cells in acquired aplastic anemia. Study-level results: The same twenty-nine CD8+ CDR3 sequences occurred in patients and in controls. Statistical testing detected no significant gap in CD8+ Simpson's diversity between patients and controls.

Genomic DNA constituted the template upon which TCR beta VDJ and CDR3 profiling was performed. TCRdb independently ran MiXCR on the reads; one entry per CDR3 protein. The sample shows 400,000 to 600,000 distinct CDR3 sequences, about a third of them seen only once. Patients chosen for sequencing had CD8+CD57+ cells that had expanded, as shown by flow cytometry. Germline V gene data show CDR1 as LNHDA and CDR2 as SQIVND (reference sequence). The CDR3 sequence is 19 residues long. J lost 2 bases, V lost 5 bases, and 10 bases had no gene match. The TCR comes from a human donor with aplastic anemia. Sequenced input: sorted CD4+, CD8+, or CD8+CD57+ T cells (not recorded which) from PBMCs. The rearrangement joins TRBV19 to TRBJ2-1; 15 bases line up with TRBD2. In nucleotides, the CDR3 is TGTGCCAGTAGTGCGGGACTAGCGGGGGGCCGAAAGACCTACAATGAGCAGTTCTTC. This codes for CASSAGLAGGRKTYNEQFF.